These 4 T cell receptor beta chains originate from one sample sequenced in a study of T cell changes during pregnancy in multiple sclerosis. Clones were sequenced by immunoSEQ multiplex PCR, and TCRdb holds only the in-frame ones, with some missing. The table lists about 100,000 clones, 92% of them singletons. The material was peripheral blood, obtained after pregnancy. The receptor set was obtained from a female donor with multiple sclerosis, enrolled in a pregnancy study.

The table lists this clone with a count of one. V and J are TRBV10-3 and TRBJ1-5; 7 positions agree with TRBD1. V trimming: 2 bases; J trimming: 2 bases; junction bases outside the gene matches: 0. Germline V gives CDR1 ENHRY, CDR2 SYGVKD. The CDR3 is 14 amino acids. Written as DNA, the CDR3 is TGTGCCATCAGTGAGACAGGGGGCAATCAGCCCCAGCATTTT. Its translation: CAISETGGNQPQHF.

The chain joins TRBV29-1 to TRBJ2-3, with unresolved D. The V and J ends lost 5 bases and 1 base respectively, with 10 bases between them. CDR1 is SQVTM and CDR2 is ANQGSEA in the germline V gene. The CDR3 is 13 residues long. CDR3 nucleotide sequence: TGCAGCGTTCTGCAGTACGGCACAGATACGCAGTATTTT. This encodes CSVLQYGTDTQYF.

The gene calls are TRBV9 and TRBJ2-2, with D perhaps matching TRBD1 (5 bases). The V gene's germline CDR1 is SGDLS and CDR2 YYNGEE. V gave up 4 bases and J gave up 7 bases, with 11 bases separating them. This CDR3 is 13 amino acids long. In DNA form, the CDR3 reads TGTGCCAGCAGCTCAGGGTACAGCGGGGAGCTGTTTTTT. Protein: CASSSGYSGELFF.

The chain uses TRBV5-1 and TRBJ2-2, with 10 bases lining up with TRBD2. The ends lost 7 bases at V and 4 bases at J; junction bases unmatched: 10. Germline V gene lookup returns CDR1 SGHRS and CDR2 YFSETQ. This CDR3 has 16 amino acids. The CDR3, as DNA: TGCGCCAGCGGGGCGTCCCTAGCGGGAGCCACCGGGGAGCTGTTTTTT. The encoded protein is CASGASLAGATGELFF.